The 16 T cell receptor beta chains given below trace back to one sample, sequenced in a study of early T cells in non-severe SARS-CoV-2 infection. TCRdb used MiXCR to reprocess the 5' RACE reads, holding one entry per CDR3 protein. Of some 30,000 distinct CDR3 sequences detected, about 3.9% appear once; the ten largest clones hold over 5%. The sequenced material came from whole blood. The source is an adult who was a healthcare worker with PCR-confirmed SARS-CoV-2 infection or an uninfected control (not recorded which).

The V gene is TRBV24-1, the J gene TRBJ2-3, with TRBD2 matching 14 bases. Germline-derived CDR1 and CDR2 are KGHDR and SFDVKD. This CDR3 spans 21 amino acids. The V and J ends lost 4 bases and 0 bases, in that order; junction bases with no gene match: 14. This CDR3 is CATSDPTRLAGGSPSTDTQYF. The CDR3 region has the DNA TGTGCCACCAGTGACCCGACCCGACTAGCGGGGGGGAGCCCAAGCACAGATACGCAGTATTTT.

This clonotype is termed medium-sized. The CDR3 nucleotides are TGTGCCAGCAGTTACAGGGTAGAGTCACCCCTCCACTTT. It is translated as CASSYRVESPLHF. This chain links TRBV28 with TRBJ1-6, with TRBD1 as a possible D gene (6 bases). The germline CDR1 and CDR2 sequences are MDHEN and SYDVKM. The CDR3 spans 13 residues. V dropped 4 bases and J dropped 10 bases, with 11 bases sitting between them.

This clonotype was counted ten times or more. The chain employs TRBV12-3 or TRBV12-4 and TRBJ1-5; D is unclear. The CDR3 contains 15 residues. The V end lost 5 bases, the J end lost 2 bases, and 13 bases lay between the germline ends. CDR3 amino acids: CASSAKGIGNQPQHF. The CDR3 DNA reads TGTGCCAGCAGTGCTAAGGGTATTGGCAATCAGCCCCAGCATTTT.

This chain uses TRBV12-5 with TRBJ2-2; D perhaps matches TRBD2 (6 bases). The V end was cut by 0 bases, the J end by 7 bases, with 12 bases between. CDR1 and CDR2 from the germline V gene are LGHNT and FRNRAP. CDR3 length equals 15 residues. The CDR3 protein is CASGLVAGRIGELFF. The CDR3 DNA follows: TGTGCTAGTGGTTTGGTGGCAGGGAGGATCGGGGAGCTGTTTTTT. The full variable domain, completed using reference TRBV12-5 and TRBJ2-2, is DARVTQTPRHKVTEMGQEVTMRCQPILGHNTVFWYRQTMMQGLELLAYFRNRAPLDDSGMPKDRFSAEMPDATLATLKIQPSEPRDSAVYFCASGLVAGRIGELFFGEGSRLTVL.

This clonotype was counted many times. The rearrangement joins TRBV9 to TRBJ2-1; TRBD2 agrees at 8 bases. Germline CDR1 and CDR2: SGDLS and YYNGEE. J lost 0 bases, V lost 4 bases, and 9 bases had no gene match. There are 17 residues in the CDR3. The DNA for the CDR3 is TGTGCCAGCAGCCCGGGAGGGACCCACGGCTCCTACAATGAGCAGTTCTTC. Protein product: CASSPGGTHGSYNEQFF.

This clonotype was counted ten times or more. The CDR3 bases are TGTGCCAGCAGTCCAGGACAGGCGGATGAAAAACTGTTTTTT. Its translation: CASSPGQADEKLFF. V is TRBV7-8 and J is TRBJ1-4; 7 bases are shared with TRBD1. The CDR3 loop spans 14 amino acids. The germline gives CDR1 SGHVS, CDR2 FQNEAQ. V lost 6 bases and J lost 6; bases outside the gene matches: 7.

This clonotype was detected ten times or more. This chain connects TRBV5-1 to TRBJ2-3; 10 bases line up with TRBD1. In germline, CDR1 is SGHRS, CDR2 YFSETQ. With 4 bases clipped from V and 3 bases from J, the junction kept 11 bases outside the gene matches. CDR3 length: 17 amino acids. CDR3 sequence reads: CASSHVPGQGMTDTQYF. DNA of the CDR3: TGCGCCAGCAGCCATGTCCCGGGACAGGGGATGACAGATACGCAGTATTTT.

This clonotype was recorded many times. The rearrangement joins TRBV7-2 to TRBJ2-1; 9 positions match TRBD2. The V and J ends lost 0 bases and 9 bases, in that order; junction bases with no gene match: 6. Germline assignment: CDR1 SGHTA and CDR2 FQGNSA. There are 15 residues in the CDR3. CDR3 in amino acids: CASSLAAGGPGEQFF. The CDR3 bases are TGTGCCAGCAGCTTAGCGGCGGGGGGGCCGGGTGAGCAGTTCTTC.

This clonotype was recorded many times. J is TRBJ2-3 and V is TRBV18; weak D call: TRBD2 (5 bases). Trimming took 0 bases from V and 1 from J, leaving 8 bases between them. Germline CDR1 and CDR2: KGHSH and LQKENI. This CDR3 spans 15 amino acids. The DNA of the CDR3 is TGTGCCAGCTCACCACCGAAAGCGGGCACAGATACGCAGTATTTT. This translates into CASSPPKAGTDTQYF.

This clonotype was recorded at least ten times. This rearrangement joins TRBV12-5 to TRBJ2-7; 8 positions match TRBD1. V shed 5 bases, J shed 0 bases, and the junction held 6 bases outside the gene matches. The CDR3 covers 15 residues. Looked up from germline, CDR1 is LGHNT and CDR2 is FRNRAP. Here the CDR3 DNA reads TGTGCTAGTGGTCTTGGGACAGGTTACTCCTACGAGCAGTACTTC. Translating gives CASGLGTGYSYEQYF.

Ten or more counts support this clonotype. The chain recombines TRBV24-1 with TRBJ2-1; D gene unclear. Trimming removed 1 base at V and 7 bases at J, with 4 bases between. This CDR3 has 12 amino acids. Per germline, CDR1 KGHDR and CDR2 SFDVKD. The CDR3 DNA sequence: TGTGCCACCAGTGATTTTAAGAATGAGCAGTTCTTC. Translation gives CATSDFKNEQFF.

This clonotype has a count of ten or more. This chain links TRBV19 with TRBJ2-3; the match to TRBD2 covers 8 bases. CDR3 length: 17 residues. Losses at the gene ends were 3 bases for V and 2 bases for J; bases not matched to a gene: 10. Germline V gene sequence: CDR1 LNHDA, CDR2 SQIVND (reference sequence). CDR3 sequence: CASSIGRGAATTDTQYF. The CDR3 bases are TGTGCCAGTAGTATCGGGAGGGGGGCAGCGACCACAGATACGCAGTATTTT.

The chain links TRBV7-2 to TRBJ2-1; maybe TRBD2 (6 bases). CDR1 is SGHTA and CDR2 is FQGNSA in the germline V gene. This CDR3 comprises 14 residues. With 0 bases removed from V and 7 bases from J, the gap between germline ends came to 10 bases. CDR3 region: CASSLAGGQNEQFF. CDR3 nucleotides: TGTGCCAGCAGCTTAGCGGGAGGACAAAATGAGCAGTTCTTC.

This clonotype has ten or more counts. The V and J genes are TRBV6-5 and TRBJ2-3, with TRBD2 matching 8 bases. V trimming: 6 bases; J trimming: 4 bases; junction bases outside the gene matches: 9. This CDR3 is built from 15 residues. Per the germline V gene, CDR1 is MNHEY and CDR2 is SVGAGI. The CDR3 nucleotides are TGTGCCAGCAGCCCCGCTACGGGAGGGGCAGATACGCAGTATTTT. This encodes CASSPATGGADTQYF.

This clonotype was counted at least ten times. The chain employs TRBV7-6 and TRBJ2-5; the match to TRBD2 covers 12 bases. This CDR3 spans 14 amino acids. Germline loops: CDR1 SGHVS, CDR2 FNYEAQ. The J segment lost 5 bases and the V segment lost 8 bases, leaving 6 bases of the junction unmatched. CDR3 residues: CASGGGTSGETQYF. The CDR3 DNA follows: TGTGCCAGCGGAGGGGGGACTAGCGGGGAGACCCAGTACTTC.

The chain employs TRBV3-1 and TRBJ2-7, with TRBD1 matching over 8 bases. The CDR3 spans 17 residues. V lost 3 bases, J lost 6 bases, and 16 bases stayed unmatched. CDR1 is LGHDT, CDR2 YNNKEL, per germline (reference sequence). CDR3 sequence reads: CASSHLLHSDRAVEQYF. The CDR3 region has the DNA TGTGCCAGCAGCCACCTTCTTCACTCGGACAGGGCCGTCGAGCAGTACTTC.